Listed below are T cell receptor beta chains from one sample, sequenced in a study of blood T cells in healthy people across ages. TCRdb reprocessed the 5' RACE reads via MiXCR and lists one record per CDR3 protein. In the table there are approximately 960,000 distinct CDR3 sequences, almost 30% of which are singletons. The data were also submitted as part of a second study, on T cells of mothers and their children.

What was sequenced was blood. These receptor sequences come from a middle-aged woman in good health. The CDR3 runs from the conserved cysteine through the conserved F or W. The order of the fields is D gene, clone size, V gene, J gene, CDR3 DNA, CDR3 protein. The D gene is left open where the match is weak. The size field is filled for only some rows; it gives once, few, many or a size class.

d_call: TRBD2
clone_size: many
v_call: TRBV3-1
j_call: TRBJ2-1
cdr3_nt: TGTGCCAGCAGCCAAACTAGCGGGGGGGCTATTGAGCAGTTCTTC
cdr3_aa: CASSQTSGGAIEQFF

d_call: .
clone_size: many
v_call: TRBV29-1
j_call: TRBJ2-1
cdr3_nt: TGCAGCGTTGATCTACCAAAATCCTACAATGAGCAGTTCTTC
cdr3_aa: CSVDLPKSYNEQFF

d_call: TRBD1
clone_size: many
v_call: TRBV29-1
j_call: TRBJ2-7
cdr3_nt: TGCAGCTTTAGTGGGACAGGGGATACTCACTACGAGCAGTACTTC
cdr3_aa: CSFSGTGDTHYEQYF

d_call: TRBD1
clone_size: .
v_call: TRBV9
j_call: TRBJ1-5
cdr3_nt: TGTGCCAGCAGCGAGGACAGGGAATATCAACAGCCCCAGCATTTT
cdr3_aa: CASSEDREYQQPQHF

d_call: TRBD1
clone_size: .
v_call: TRBV28
j_call: TRBJ2-1
cdr3_nt: TGTGCCAGCCTTCCGGGGGGACAGGGAGCCAATGAGCAGTTCTTC
cdr3_aa: CASLPGGQGANEQFF

d_call: .
clone_size: .
v_call: TRBV12-3/TRBV12-4
j_call: TRBJ2-7
cdr3_nt: TGTGCCAGCAGTTTCATCGGAGGTCACGAGCAGTACTTC
cdr3_aa: CASSFIGGHEQYF

d_call: TRBD2
clone_size: .
v_call: TRBV6-1
j_call: TRBJ2-3
cdr3_nt: TGTGCCAGCAGTGGGCTATATCAGACTAGCGGGAGCACAGATACGCAGTATTTT
cdr3_aa: CASSGLYQTSGSTDTQYF

d_call: .
clone_size: few
v_call: TRBV3-1
j_call: TRBJ1-5
cdr3_nt: TGTGCCAGCAGCCAAGATCTTCGGAATCAGCCCCAGCATTTT
cdr3_aa: CASSQDLRNQPQHF

d_call: .
clone_size: .
v_call: TRBV5-6
j_call: TRBJ1-6
cdr3_nt: TGTGCCAGCAGCCCCCGGGCAGCCAATTCACCCCTCCACTTT
cdr3_aa: CASSPRAANSPLHF

d_call: .
clone_size: .
v_call: TRBV4-1
j_call: TRBJ1-1
cdr3_nt: TGCGCCAGCAGCCTGGGGGGGCAGGGTAGAGCTTTCTTT
cdr3_aa: CASSLGGQGRAFF

d_call: TRBD2
clone_size: few
v_call: TRBV24-1
j_call: TRBJ2-1
cdr3_nt: TGTGCCACCAGTGATAGGACTAGCGGTGCCTACAATGAGCAGTTCTTC
cdr3_aa: CATSDRTSGAYNEQFF

d_call: TRBD1
clone_size: .
v_call: TRBV5-5
j_call: TRBJ2-5
cdr3_nt: TGTGCCAGCAGACGATATCCGGGACAGCAAGAGACCCAGTACTTC
cdr3_aa: CASRRYPGQQETQYF

d_call: .
clone_size: few
v_call: TRBV7-2
j_call: TRBJ2-3
cdr3_nt: TGTGCCAGCAGCTCGGTGACTATCACAGATACGCAGTATTTT
cdr3_aa: CASSSVTITDTQYF

d_call: TRBD1
clone_size: .
v_call: TRBV29-1
j_call: TRBJ1-1
cdr3_nt: TGCGCACTGGAGGGGGCCAAGGGGGCTTTCTTT
cdr3_aa: CALEGAKGAFF

d_call: .
clone_size: .
v_call: TRBV12-3/TRBV12-4
j_call: TRBJ2-4
cdr3_nt: TGTGCCAGCCAACCCCAGGGGTCAAACAATGAGCAGTACTTC
cdr3_aa: CASQPQGSNNEQYF

d_call: TRBD2
clone_size: .
v_call: TRBV28
j_call: TRBJ2-1
cdr3_nt: TGTGCCAGCAGGACAAGCGGGGGGGCTGAATATGAGCAGTTCTTC
cdr3_aa: CASRTSGGAEYEQFF

d_call: .
clone_size: once
v_call: TRBV20-1
j_call: TRBJ2-7
cdr3_nt: TGCAGTGCTAGAGTGAGGGGTGGGAACGAGCAGTACTTC
cdr3_aa: CSARVRGGNEQYF

d_call: .
clone_size: many
v_call: TRBV4-3
j_call: TRBJ2-1
cdr3_nt: TGCGCCAGCAGCCAAGATAGCAGGAGGGGAGGCAATGAGCAGTTCTTC
cdr3_aa: CASSQDSRRGGNEQFF

d_call: .
clone_size: .
v_call: TRBV25-1
j_call: TRBJ1-1
cdr3_nt: TGTGCCAGCAGTGCCCGATATCGGCCTGAAGCTTTCTTT
cdr3_aa: CASSARYRPEAFF

d_call: .
clone_size: few
v_call: TRBV7-2
j_call: TRBJ1-1
cdr3_nt: TGTGCCAGCAGCCCTTTCCAGGGGAACACTGAAGCTTTCTTT
cdr3_aa: CASSPFQGNTEAFF

d_call: .
clone_size: few
v_call: TRBV10-3
j_call: TRBJ2-1
cdr3_nt: TGTGCCATCAGTCAGAGAAATGAGCAGTTCTTC
cdr3_aa: CAISQRNEQFF

d_call: .
clone_size: many
v_call: TRBV20-1
j_call: TRBJ2-7
cdr3_nt: TGCAGTGCTAGAGTGAGAGACAGCCTCCTGGAGCAGTACTTC
cdr3_aa: CSARVRDSLLEQYF

d_call: .
clone_size: .
v_call: TRBV6-5
j_call: TRBJ1-2
cdr3_nt: TGTGCCAGCAGTCCCTCGGGGGGGCTGAACTATGGCTACACCTTC
cdr3_aa: CASSPSGGLNYGYTF

d_call: .
clone_size: .
v_call: TRBV28
j_call: TRBJ1-4
cdr3_nt: TGTGCCAGCAGTTTCCCGACCTCTTGGAAACTGTTTTTT
cdr3_aa: CASSFPTSWKLFF

d_call: TRBD2
clone_size: .
v_call: TRBV12-3/TRBV12-4
j_call: TRBJ2-7
cdr3_nt: TGTGCCGGCAGTGGGACTAGCGGATCCTACGAGCAGTACTTC
cdr3_aa: CAGSGTSGSYEQYF

d_call: .
clone_size: .
v_call: TRBV18
j_call: TRBJ1-5
cdr3_nt: TGTGCCAGCTCACCACCTGGGACATATAGCAATCAGCCCCAGCATTTT
cdr3_aa: CASSPPGTYSNQPQHF

d_call: TRBD1
clone_size: many
v_call: TRBV15
j_call: TRBJ1-2
cdr3_nt: TGTGCCACCAGCAGCGACAGGGATGGGGGTGGCTACACCTTC
cdr3_aa: CATSSDRDGGGYTF

d_call: .
clone_size: few
v_call: TRBV7-9
j_call: TRBJ1-1
cdr3_nt: TGTGCCAGCAGCTTGGCCCCTGAAGCTTTCTTT
cdr3_aa: CASSLAPEAFF

d_call: TRBD2
clone_size: few
v_call: TRBV11-2
j_call: TRBJ2-1
cdr3_nt: TGTGCCAGCAGCCCCTGGACTAGTCGGGGGCAGTTCTTC
cdr3_aa: CASSPWTSRGQFF

d_call: TRBD1
clone_size: .
v_call: TRBV18
j_call: TRBJ2-1
cdr3_nt: TGTGCCAGCTCCTGGACAGGGCTCTCCTACAATGAGCAGTTCTTC
cdr3_aa: CASSWTGLSYNEQFF

d_call: .
clone_size: few
v_call: TRBV6-2/TRBV6-3
j_call: TRBJ1-4
cdr3_nt: TGTGCCAGCAGTCCACGCAGGGGCTCAACTAATGAAAAACTGTTTTTT
cdr3_aa: CASSPRRGSTNEKLFF

d_call: .
clone_size: few
v_call: TRBV10-3
j_call: TRBJ2-7
cdr3_nt: TGTGCCATCAGTGACCGTACTTCCTACGAGCAGTACTTC
cdr3_aa: CAISDRTSYEQYF

d_call: .
clone_size: once
v_call: TRBV6-7
j_call: TRBJ2-3
cdr3_nt: TGTGCAAGCAGTTCGGAGGAGACAGATACGCAGTATTTT
cdr3_aa: CASSSEETDTQYF

d_call: .
clone_size: many
v_call: TRBV5-1
j_call: TRBJ2-3
cdr3_nt: TGCGCCAGCAGCCCACGCCAAGCGGGTCCCACAGATACGCAGTATTTT
cdr3_aa: CASSPRQAGPTDTQYF

d_call: .
clone_size: many
v_call: TRBV28
j_call: TRBJ2-7
cdr3_nt: TGTGCCAGCAGTTTCGGGCGGGGGCTCTACGAGCAGTACTTC
cdr3_aa: CASSFGRGLYEQYF

d_call: .
clone_size: few
v_call: TRBV7-2
j_call: TRBJ1-2
cdr3_nt: TGTGCCAGCAGCTCCACAGCCTCCTATGGCTACACCTTC
cdr3_aa: CASSSTASYGYTF

d_call: TRBD2
clone_size: few
v_call: TRBV15
j_call: TRBJ2-5
cdr3_nt: TGTGCCACCAGCAGGACCTCTGGCGGGGGGGGCCAAGAGACCCAGTACTTC
cdr3_aa: CATSRTSGGGGQETQYF